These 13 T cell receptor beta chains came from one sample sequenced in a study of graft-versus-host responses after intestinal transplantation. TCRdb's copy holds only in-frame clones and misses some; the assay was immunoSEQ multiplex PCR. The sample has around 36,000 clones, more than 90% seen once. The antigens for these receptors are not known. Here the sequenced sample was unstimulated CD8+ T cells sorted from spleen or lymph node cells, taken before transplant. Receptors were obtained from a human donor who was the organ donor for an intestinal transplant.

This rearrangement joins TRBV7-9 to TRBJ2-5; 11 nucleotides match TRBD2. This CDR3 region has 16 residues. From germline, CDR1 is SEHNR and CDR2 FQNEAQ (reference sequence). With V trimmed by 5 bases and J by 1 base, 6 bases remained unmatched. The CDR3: CASSDRLAGTQETQYF. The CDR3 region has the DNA TGTGCCAGCAGCGATAGACTAGCGGGGACCCAAGAGACCCAGTACTTC.

CDR3 region: CASSLGQGLNTEAFF. Written as DNA, the CDR3 is TGCGCCAGCAGCTTGGGACAGGGCTTGAACACTGAAGCTTTCTTT. The chain employs TRBV5-1 and TRBJ1-1, with 7 nucleotides matching TRBD1. V lost 0 bases, J lost 0 bases, and 2 bases stayed unmatched. Germline loops: CDR1 SGHRS, CDR2 YFSETQ. This CDR3 is 15 amino acids long.

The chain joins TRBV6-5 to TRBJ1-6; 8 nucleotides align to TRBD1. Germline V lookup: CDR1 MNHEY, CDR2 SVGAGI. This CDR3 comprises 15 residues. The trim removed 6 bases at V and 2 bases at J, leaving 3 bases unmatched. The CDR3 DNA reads TGTGCCAGCAGGGCGGACAGGGCCTATAATTCACCCCTCCACTTT. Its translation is CASRADRAYNSPLHF.

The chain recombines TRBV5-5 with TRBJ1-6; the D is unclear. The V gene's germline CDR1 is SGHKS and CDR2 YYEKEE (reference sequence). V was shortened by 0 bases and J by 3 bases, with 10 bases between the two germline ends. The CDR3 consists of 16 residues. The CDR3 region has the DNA TGTGCCAGCAGCTTGGTAAGGGCAGACTATAATTCACCCCTCCACTTT. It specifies CASSLVRADYNSPLHF. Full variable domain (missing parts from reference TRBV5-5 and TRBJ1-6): DAGVTQSPTHLIKTRGQQVTLRCSPISGHKSVSWYQQVLGQGPQFIFQYYEKEERGRGNFPDRFSARQFPNYSSELNVNALLLGDSALYLCASSLVRADYNSPLHFGNGTRLTVT.

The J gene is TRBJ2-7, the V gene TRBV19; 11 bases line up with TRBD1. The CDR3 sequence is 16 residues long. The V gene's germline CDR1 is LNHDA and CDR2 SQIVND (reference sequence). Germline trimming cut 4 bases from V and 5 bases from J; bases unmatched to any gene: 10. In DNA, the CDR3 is TGTGCCAGTAGTACATTCGTCGGACAGGGGGCGGACGAGCAGTACTTC. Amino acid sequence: CASSTFVGQGADEQYF.

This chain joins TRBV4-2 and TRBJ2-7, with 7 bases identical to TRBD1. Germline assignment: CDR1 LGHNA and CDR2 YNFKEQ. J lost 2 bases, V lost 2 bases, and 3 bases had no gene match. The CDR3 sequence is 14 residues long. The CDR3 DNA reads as TGTGCCAGCAGCCAACCGGGACAGACCTACGAGCAGTACTTC. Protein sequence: CASSQPGQTYEQYF.

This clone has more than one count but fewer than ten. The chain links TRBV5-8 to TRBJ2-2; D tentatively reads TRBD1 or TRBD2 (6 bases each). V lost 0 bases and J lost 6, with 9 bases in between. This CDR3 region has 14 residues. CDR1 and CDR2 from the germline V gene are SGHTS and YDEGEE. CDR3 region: CASSLEGEAGELFF. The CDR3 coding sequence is TGTGCCAGCAGCTTGGAGGGGGAGGCCGGGGAGCTGTTTTTT.

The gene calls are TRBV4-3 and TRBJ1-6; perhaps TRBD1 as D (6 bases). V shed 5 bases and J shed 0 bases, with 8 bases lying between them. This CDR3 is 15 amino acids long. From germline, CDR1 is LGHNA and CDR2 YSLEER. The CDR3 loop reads CASSVGASYNSPLHF. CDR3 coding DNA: TGCGCCAGCAGCGTGGGGGCCTCCTATAATTCACCCCTCCACTTT.

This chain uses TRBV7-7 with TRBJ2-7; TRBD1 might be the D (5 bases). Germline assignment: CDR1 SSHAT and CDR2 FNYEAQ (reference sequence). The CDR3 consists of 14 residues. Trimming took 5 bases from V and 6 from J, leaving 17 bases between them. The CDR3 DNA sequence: TGTGCCAGCAGCCCCACAGGTTCCCCTTCCGAGCAGTACTTC. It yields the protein CASSPTGSPSEQYF.

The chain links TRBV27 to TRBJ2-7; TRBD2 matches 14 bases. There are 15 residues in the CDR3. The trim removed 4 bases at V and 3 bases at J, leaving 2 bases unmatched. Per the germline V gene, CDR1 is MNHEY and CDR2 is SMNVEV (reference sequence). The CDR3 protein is CASSSTSGGVYEQYF. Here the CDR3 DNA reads TGTGCCAGCAGTTCGACTAGCGGGGGGGTCTACGAGCAGTACTTC.

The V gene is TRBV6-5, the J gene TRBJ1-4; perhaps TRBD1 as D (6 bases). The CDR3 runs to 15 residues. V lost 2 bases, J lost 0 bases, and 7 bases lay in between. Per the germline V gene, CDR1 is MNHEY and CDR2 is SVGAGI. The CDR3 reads CASSYRGATNEKLFF. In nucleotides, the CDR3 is TGTGCCAGCAGTTACAGGGGGGCAACTAATGAAAAACTGTTTTTT.

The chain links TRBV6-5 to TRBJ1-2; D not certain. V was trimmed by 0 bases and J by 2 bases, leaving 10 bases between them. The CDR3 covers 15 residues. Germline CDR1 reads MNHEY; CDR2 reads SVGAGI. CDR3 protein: CASSYSIRRNYGYTF. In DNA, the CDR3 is TGTGCCAGCAGTTACTCGATTAGACGGAACTATGGCTACACCTTC.

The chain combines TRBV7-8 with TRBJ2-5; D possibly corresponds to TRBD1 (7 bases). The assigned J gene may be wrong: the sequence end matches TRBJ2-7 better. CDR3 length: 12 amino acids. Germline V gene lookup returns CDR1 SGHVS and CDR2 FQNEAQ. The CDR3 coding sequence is TGTGCCAGCACAGGGGGGTTCTACGAGCAGTACTTC. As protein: CASTGGFYEQYF.